This T cell receptor beta chain was captured in a study of cytomegalovirus exposure and HLA in healthy donors. Study findings and constraints: Listed as cytomegalovirus-associated were over 150 TCR beta chains. Most TCR beta V segments were productive about 87% or about 30% of the time in an earlier analysis. A later analysis reportedly found fewer N-insertions in an Asian-associated ancestry cluster than the approximately 700-donor mean. Later analysis identified a missense DCLRE1C variant that was linked to TCR beta V- and J-gene trimming.

This PCR relied on a set of 60 Vbeta primers and 13 Jbeta primers. Method: immunoSEQ multiplex PCR; TCRdb's copy keeps in-frame clones and lacks some. The sample holds 150,000 to 200,000 clones, around 87% seen once. Worth noting for this clone: Its antigen remains unknown.

The CDR3 is made up of 15 amino acids. Germline trimming cut 5 bases from V and 10 bases from J; bases unmatched to any gene: 11. CDR1 and CDR2 from the germline V gene are SGHRS and YFSETQ. The receptor's source is a woman younger than 35 in good health and CMV-seronegative. Sequencing input: PBMCs. The chain uses TRBV5-1 and TRBJ1-6; 8 positions agree with TRBD1. CDR3 bases: TGCGCCAGCAGTTACGGGACAGGAGTTGGCTCACCCCTCCACTTT. Translation gives CASSYGTGVGSPLHF.